What follows are 4 T cell receptor beta chains derived from one specimen sequenced in a study of a mutant IDH1 vaccine in newly diagnosed glioma. This sample's time point: week 47, end of study. In every dose of vaccine, 300 ug of mutant IDH1 20-mer peptide was given alongside topical imiquimod. Clones were read by immunoSEQ multiplex PCR, and TCRdb kept only the in-frame ones, dropping some. The sample has around 30,000 clones; more than 75% are singletons. These receptors' antigens are unknown. Sequenced material: PBMCs, taken from a glioma patient whose treatment included an IDH1 peptide vaccine. Receptor source: a young woman with glioma.

The sample holds one count of this clone. The CDR3 loop is CASSVGIAGNTDTQYF. CDR3 bases: TGTGCCAGCAGCGTAGGCATAGCGGGTAACACAGATACGCAGTATTTT. This chain uses TRBV9 with TRBJ2-3; 7 nucleotides agree with TRBD2. Per germline, CDR1 SGDLS and CDR2 YYNGEE. The CDR3 is 16 amino acids. The V gene end was trimmed by 0 bases and the J gene end by 2 bases; junction bases not matched to a gene: 6.

This clone was seen just once. The chain is built from TRBV15 and TRBJ2-5, with D possibly TRBD1 on 6 matching bases. The CDR3 sequence is 17 residues long. V was clipped by 1 base and J by 2 bases, with 17 bases between them. Germline V gives CDR1 LNHNV, CDR2 YYDKDF (reference sequence). CDR3 sequence: CATSRAQTGGPQETQYF. CDR3 nucleotide sequence: TGTGCCACCAGCAGAGCCCAGACAGGAGGACCGCAAGAGACCCAGTACTTC.

In the case of this clone: One end of the junction is discordant with germline, which a read error may explain. The chain carries TRBV7-7 and TRBJ1-6; no clear D. Germline V CDR1 and CDR2: SSHAT, FNYEAQ (reference sequence). The CDR3 covers 13 residues. The CDR3 bases are TGTGCTAGCAGCAGCTCCTATAATTCACCCCTCCACTTT. Encoded protein: CASSSSYNSPLHF. The entire variable domain, with the rest obtained from reference TRBV7-7 and TRBJ1-6, is as follows: GAGVSQSPRYKVTKRGQDVTLRCDPISSHATLYWYQQALGQGPEFLTYFNYEAQPDKSGLPSDRFSAERPEGSISTLTIQRTEQRDSAMYRCASSSSYNSPLHFGNGTRLTVT.

The chain has TRBV5-1 and TRBJ2-7; 10 bases agree with TRBD1. This CDR3 comprises 16 residues. Germline CDR1 and CDR2: SGHRS and YFSETQ. The trim removed 3 bases at V and 4 bases at J, leaving 10 bases unmatched. The CDR3 region is CASSSSPGTGVYEQYF. The CDR3 DNA sequence: TGCGCCAGCAGCTCCAGCCCCGGGACAGGGGTGTACGAGCAGTACTTC.